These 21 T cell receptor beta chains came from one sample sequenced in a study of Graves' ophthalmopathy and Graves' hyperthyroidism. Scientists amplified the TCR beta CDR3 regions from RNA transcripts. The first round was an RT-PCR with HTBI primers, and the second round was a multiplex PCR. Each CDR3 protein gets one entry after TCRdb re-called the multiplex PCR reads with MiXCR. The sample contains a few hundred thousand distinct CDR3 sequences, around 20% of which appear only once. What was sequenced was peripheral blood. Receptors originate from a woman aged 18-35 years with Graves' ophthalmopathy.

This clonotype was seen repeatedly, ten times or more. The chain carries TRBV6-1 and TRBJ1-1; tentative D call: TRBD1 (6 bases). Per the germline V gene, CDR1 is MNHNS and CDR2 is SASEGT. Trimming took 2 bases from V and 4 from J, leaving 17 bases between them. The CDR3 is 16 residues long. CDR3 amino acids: CASSEWRGAGSTEAFF. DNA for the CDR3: TGTGCCAGCAGTGAATGGCGGGGGGCAGGGAGCACTGAAGCTTTCTTT.

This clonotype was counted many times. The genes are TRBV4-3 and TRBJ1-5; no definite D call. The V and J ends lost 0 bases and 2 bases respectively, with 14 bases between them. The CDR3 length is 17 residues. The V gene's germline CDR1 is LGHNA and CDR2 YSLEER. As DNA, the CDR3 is TGCGCCAGCAGCCAAGATTCGGCCGGGAGAGGCAATCAGCCCCAGCATTTT. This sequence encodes CASSQDSAGRGNQPQHF.

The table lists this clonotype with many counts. The CDR3 sequence: CASSPQIANQPQHF. CDR3 nucleotides: TGTGCCAGCAGTCCCCAGATCGCCAATCAGCCCCAGCATTTT. The chain combines TRBV6-1 with TRBJ1-5; no definite D call. CDR1 and CDR2 (germline): MNHNS, SASEGT. CDR3 length: 14 amino acids. V was clipped by 5 bases and J by 3 bases, with 11 bases between them.

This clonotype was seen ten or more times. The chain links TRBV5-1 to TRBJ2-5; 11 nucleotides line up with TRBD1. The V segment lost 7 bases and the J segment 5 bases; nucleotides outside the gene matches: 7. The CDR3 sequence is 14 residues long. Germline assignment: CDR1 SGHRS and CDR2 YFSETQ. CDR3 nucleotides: TGCGCCAGCCGTCTCGGACAGGGGGCTGAGACCCAGTACTTC. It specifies CASRLGQGAETQYF.

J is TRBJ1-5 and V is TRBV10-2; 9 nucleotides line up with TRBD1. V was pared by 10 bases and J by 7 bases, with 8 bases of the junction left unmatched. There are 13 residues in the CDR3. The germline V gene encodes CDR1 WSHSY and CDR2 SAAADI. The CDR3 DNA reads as TGCGCCACCCAGACAGGGGGGAACCAGCCCCAGCATTTT. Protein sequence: CATQTGGNQPQHF.

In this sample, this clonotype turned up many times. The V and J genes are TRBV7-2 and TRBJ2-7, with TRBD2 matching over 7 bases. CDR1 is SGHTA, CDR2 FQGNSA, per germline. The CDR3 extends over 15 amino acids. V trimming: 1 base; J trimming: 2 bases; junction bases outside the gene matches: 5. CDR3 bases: TGTGCCAGCAGCTTAGGGGGGGGAAGCCCCTACGAGCAGTACTTC. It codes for CASSLGGGSPYEQYF.

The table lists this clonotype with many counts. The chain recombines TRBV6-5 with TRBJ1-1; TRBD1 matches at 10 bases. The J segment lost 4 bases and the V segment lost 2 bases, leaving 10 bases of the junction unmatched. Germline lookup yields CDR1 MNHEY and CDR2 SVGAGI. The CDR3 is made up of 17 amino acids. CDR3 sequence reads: CASSYGALGTGVTEAFF. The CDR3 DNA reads TGTGCCAGCAGTTACGGGGCCCTCGGGACAGGGGTCACTGAAGCTTTCTTT.

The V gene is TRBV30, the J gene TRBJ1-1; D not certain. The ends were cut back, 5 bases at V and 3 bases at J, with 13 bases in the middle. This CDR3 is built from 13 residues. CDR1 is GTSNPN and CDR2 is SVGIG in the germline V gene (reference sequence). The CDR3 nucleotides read TGTGCCTGGGATCGGACGGAGGACACTGAAGCTTTCTTT. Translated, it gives CAWDRTEDTEAFF.

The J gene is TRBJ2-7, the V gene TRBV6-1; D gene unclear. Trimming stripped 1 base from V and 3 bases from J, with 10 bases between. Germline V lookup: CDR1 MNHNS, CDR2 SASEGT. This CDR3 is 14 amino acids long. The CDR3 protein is CASSEGTQHYEQYF. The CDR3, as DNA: TGTGCCAGCAGTGAAGGGACGCAACACTACGAGCAGTACTTC.

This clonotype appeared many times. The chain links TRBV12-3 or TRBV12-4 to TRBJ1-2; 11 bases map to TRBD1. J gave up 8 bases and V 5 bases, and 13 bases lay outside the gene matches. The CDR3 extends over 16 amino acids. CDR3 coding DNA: TGTGCCAGCAGTAACCGGGACAGGGGGAGGCGGGTAGGCTACACCTTC. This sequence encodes CASSNRDRGRRVGYTF.

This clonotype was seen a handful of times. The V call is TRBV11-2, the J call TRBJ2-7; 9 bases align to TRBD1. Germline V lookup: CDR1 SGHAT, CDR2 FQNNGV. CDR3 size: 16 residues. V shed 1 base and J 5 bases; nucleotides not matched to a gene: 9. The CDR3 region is CASSLVSGQGSDEQYF. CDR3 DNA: TGTGCCAGCAGCTTAGTATCGGGACAGGGATCGGACGAGCAGTACTTC. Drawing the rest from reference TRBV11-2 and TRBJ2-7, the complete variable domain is EAGVAQSPRYKIIEKRQSVAFWCNPISGHATLYWYQQILGQGPKLLIQFQNNGVVDDSQLPKDRFSAERLKGVDSTLKIQPAKLEDSAVYLCASSLVSGQGSDEQYFGPGTRLTVT.

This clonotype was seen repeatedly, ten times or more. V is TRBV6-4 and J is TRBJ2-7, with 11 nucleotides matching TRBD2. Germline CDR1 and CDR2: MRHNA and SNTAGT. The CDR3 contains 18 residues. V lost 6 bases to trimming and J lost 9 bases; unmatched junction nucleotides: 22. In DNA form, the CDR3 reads TGTGCCAGCAGCGCCGGGACAGGTGGTACTAGCGGGAGCTTCCGGCAGTACTTC. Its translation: CASSAGTGGTSGSFRQYF.

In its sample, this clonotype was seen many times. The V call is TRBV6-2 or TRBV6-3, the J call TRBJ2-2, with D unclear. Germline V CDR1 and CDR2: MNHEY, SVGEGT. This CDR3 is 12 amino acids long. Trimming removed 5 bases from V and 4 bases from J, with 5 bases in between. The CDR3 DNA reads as TGTGCCAGCAGTATATTCACCGGGGAGCTGTTTTTT. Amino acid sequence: CASSIFTGELFF.

The CDR3 bases are TGTGCCAGCAATTTCAGGGTCAATCAGCCCCAGCATTTT. Translating gives CASNFRVNQPQHF. This sequence joins TRBV28 and TRBJ1-5; D may be TRBD1 (5 bases). The germline V gene has CDR1 MDHEN and CDR2 SYDVKM. V lost 7 bases, J lost 3 bases, and 10 bases lay in between. The CDR3 is 13 residues long.

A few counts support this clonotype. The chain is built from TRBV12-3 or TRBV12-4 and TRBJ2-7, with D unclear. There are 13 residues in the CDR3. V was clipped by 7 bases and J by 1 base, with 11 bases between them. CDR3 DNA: TGTGCCAGCAACTCTCTCGATTCCTACGAGCAGTACTTC. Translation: CASNSLDSYEQYF.

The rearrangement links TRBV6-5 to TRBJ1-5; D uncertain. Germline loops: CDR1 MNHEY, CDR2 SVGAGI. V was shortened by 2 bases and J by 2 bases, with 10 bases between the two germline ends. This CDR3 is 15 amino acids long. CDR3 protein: CASSYAAEGNQPQHF. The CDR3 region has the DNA TGTGCCAGCAGTTACGCCGCTGAAGGCAATCAGCCCCAGCATTTT.

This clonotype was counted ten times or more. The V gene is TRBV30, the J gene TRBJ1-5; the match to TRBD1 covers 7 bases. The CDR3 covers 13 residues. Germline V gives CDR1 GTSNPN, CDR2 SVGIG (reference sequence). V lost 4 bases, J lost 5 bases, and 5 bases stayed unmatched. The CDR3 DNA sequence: TGTGCCTGGACAGGGGGGAACGATCAGCCCCAGCATTTT. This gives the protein CAWTGGNDQPQHF. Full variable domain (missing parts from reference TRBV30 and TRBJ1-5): SQTIHQWPATLVQPVGSPLSLECTVEGTSNPNLYWYRQAAGRGLQLLFYSVGIGQISSEVPQNLSASRPQDRQFILSSKKLLLSDSGFYLCAWTGGNDQPQHFGDGTRLSIL.

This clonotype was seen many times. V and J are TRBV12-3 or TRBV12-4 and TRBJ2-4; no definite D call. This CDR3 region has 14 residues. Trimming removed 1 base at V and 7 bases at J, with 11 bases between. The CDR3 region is CASSLDGPRNIQYF. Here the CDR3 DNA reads TGTGCCAGCAGTTTAGACGGCCCGCGGAACATTCAGTACTTC.

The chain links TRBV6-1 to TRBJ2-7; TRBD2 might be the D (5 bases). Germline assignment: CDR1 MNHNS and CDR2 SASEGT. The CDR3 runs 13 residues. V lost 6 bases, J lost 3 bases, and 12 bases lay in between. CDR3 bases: TGTGCCAGCAGACGTTCCGGGGACTACGAGCAGTACTTC. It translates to CASRRSGDYEQYF.

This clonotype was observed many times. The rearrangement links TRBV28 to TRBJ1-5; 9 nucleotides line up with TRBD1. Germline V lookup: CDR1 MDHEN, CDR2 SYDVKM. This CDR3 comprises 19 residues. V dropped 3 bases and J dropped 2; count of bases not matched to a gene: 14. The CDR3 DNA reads TGTGCCAGCAGTTTCTCCGGGACAGGGCTAATCTTTGGCAATCAGCCCCAGCATTTT. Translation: CASSFSGTGLIFGNQPQHF.

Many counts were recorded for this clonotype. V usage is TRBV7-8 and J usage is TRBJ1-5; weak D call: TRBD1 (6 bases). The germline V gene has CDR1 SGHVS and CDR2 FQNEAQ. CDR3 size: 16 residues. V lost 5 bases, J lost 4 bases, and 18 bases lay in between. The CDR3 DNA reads TGTGCCAGCAGCCTCTCTGGGGGCGGAGTAAATCAGCCCCAGCATTTT. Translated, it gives CASSLSGGGVNQPQHF.